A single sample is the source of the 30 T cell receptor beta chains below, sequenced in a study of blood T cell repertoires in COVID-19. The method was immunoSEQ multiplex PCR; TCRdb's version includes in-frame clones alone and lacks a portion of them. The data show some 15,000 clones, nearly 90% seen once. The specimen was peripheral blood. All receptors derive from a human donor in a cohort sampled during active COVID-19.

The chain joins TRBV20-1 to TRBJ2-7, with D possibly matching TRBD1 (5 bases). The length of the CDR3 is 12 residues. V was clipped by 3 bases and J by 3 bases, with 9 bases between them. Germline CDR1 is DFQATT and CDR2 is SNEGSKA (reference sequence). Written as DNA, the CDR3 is TGCAGTGCTAGTGGGGCAGGCTACGAGCAGTACTTC. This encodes CSASGAGYEQYF.

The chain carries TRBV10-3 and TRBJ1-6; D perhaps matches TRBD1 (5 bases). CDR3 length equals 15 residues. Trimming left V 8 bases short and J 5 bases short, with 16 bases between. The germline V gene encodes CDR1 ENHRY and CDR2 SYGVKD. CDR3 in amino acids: CAISIQAPDNSPLHF. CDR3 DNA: TGTGCCATCTCCATACAGGCGCCAGATAATTCACCCCTCCACTTT.

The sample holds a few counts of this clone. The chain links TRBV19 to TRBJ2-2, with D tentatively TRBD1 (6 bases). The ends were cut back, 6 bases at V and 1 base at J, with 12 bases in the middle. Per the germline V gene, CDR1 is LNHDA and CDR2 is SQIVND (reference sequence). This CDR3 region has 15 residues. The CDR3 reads CASSITDRNTGELFF. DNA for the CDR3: TGTGCCAGTAGCATAACGGACAGGAACACCGGGGAGCTGTTTTTT.

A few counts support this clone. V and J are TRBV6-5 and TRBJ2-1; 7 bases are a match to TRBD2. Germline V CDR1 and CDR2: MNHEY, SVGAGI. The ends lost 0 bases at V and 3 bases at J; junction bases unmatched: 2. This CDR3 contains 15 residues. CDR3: CASSYSGLLYNEQFF. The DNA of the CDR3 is TGTGCCAGCAGTTACTCGGGACTACTCTACAATGAGCAGTTCTTC.

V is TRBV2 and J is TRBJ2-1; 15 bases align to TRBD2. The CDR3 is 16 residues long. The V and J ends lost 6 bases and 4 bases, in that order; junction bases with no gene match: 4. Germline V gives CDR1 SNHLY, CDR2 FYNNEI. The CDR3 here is CASRPGLAGGYNEQFF. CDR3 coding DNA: TGTGCCAGCAGACCGGGACTAGCGGGGGGTTACAATGAGCAGTTCTTC.

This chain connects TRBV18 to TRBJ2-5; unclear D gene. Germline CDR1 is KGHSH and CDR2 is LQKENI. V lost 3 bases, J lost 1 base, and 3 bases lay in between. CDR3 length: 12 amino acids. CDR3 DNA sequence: TGTGCCAGCTCACCCCTCCAAGAGACCCAGTACTTC. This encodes CASSPLQETQYF.

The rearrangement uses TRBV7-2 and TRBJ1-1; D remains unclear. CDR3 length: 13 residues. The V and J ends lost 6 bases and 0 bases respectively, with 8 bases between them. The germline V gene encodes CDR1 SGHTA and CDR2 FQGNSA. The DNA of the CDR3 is TGTGCCAGCAGACCGACTGTGAACACTGAAGCTTTCTTT. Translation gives CASRPTVNTEAFF.

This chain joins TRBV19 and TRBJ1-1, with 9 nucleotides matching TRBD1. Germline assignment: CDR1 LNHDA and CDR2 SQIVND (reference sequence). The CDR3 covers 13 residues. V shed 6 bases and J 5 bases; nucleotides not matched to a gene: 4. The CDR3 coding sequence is TGTGCCAGTAGGAACAGGGGGCTTACTGAAGCTTTCTTT. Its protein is CASRNRGLTEAFF.

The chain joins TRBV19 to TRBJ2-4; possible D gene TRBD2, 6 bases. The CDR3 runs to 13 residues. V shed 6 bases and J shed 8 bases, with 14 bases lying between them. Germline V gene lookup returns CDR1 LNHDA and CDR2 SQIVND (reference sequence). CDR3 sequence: CASSRERQDIQYF. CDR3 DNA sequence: TGTGCCAGTAGCCGGGAGCGACAAGACATTCAGTACTTC.

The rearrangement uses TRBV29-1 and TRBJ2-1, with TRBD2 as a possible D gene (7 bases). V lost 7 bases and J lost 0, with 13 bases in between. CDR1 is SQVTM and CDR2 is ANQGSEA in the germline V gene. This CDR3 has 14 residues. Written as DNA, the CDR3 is TGCAGCGCCACGGGGGGCAGCTCCTACAATGAGCAGTTCTTC. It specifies CSATGGSSYNEQFF.

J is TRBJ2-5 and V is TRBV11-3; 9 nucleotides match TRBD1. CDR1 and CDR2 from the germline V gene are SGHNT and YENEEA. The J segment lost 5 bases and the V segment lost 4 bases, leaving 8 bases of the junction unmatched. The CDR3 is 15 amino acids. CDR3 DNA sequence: TGTGCCAGCAGCTCCCGACAGGGGGATTGGGAGACCCAGTACTTC. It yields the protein CASSSRQGDWETQYF.

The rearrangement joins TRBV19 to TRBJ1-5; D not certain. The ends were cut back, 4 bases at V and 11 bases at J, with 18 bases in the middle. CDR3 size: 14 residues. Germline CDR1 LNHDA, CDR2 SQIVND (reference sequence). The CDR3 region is CASSNTGGESAQHF. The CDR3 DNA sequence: TGTGCCAGTAGTAATACCGGCGGGGAATCAGCCCAGCATTTT.

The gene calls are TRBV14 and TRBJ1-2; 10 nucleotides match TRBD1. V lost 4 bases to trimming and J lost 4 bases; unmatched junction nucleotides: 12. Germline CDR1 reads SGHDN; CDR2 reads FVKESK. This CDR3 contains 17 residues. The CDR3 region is CASSPGTGDPLFYGYTF. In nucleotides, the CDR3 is TGTGCCAGCAGCCCCGGGACAGGGGACCCTCTATTCTATGGCTACACCTTC.

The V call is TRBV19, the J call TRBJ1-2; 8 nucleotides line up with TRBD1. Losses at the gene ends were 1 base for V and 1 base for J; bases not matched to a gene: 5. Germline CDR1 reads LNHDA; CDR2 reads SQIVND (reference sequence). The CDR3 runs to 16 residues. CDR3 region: CASSIARDRINYGYTF. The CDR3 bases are TGTGCCAGTAGTATAGCCCGGGACAGGATTAACTATGGCTACACCTTC.

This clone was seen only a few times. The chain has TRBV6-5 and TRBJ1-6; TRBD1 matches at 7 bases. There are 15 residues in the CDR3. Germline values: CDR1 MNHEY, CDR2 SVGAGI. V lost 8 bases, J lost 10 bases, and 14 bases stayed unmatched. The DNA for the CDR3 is TGTGCCAGCGGTACCGCCGGGACAGCGAGCTCACCCCTCCACTTT. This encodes CASGTAGTASSPLHF.

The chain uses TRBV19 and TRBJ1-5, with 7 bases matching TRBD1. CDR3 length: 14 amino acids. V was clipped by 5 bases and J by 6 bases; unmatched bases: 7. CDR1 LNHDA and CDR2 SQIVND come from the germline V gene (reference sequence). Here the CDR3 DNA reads TGTGCCAGTAGTGACAGGGTCGAGGGTCAGCCCCAGCATTTT. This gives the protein CASSDRVEGQPQHF.

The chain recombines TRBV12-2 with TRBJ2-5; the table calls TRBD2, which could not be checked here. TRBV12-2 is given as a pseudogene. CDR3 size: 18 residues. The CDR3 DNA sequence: TGTGCAAGTCGCCCCACCGGGACTAGCGGGGGAAACCAAGAGACCCAGTACTTC. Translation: CASRPTGTSGGNQETQYF.

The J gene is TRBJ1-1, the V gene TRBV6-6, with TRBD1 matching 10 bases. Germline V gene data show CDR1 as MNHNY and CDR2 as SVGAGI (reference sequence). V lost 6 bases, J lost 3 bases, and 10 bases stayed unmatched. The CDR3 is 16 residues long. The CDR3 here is CASRIRDRGRHTEAFF. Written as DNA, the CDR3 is TGTGCCAGCAGGATCAGGGACAGGGGCAGGCACACTGAAGCTTTCTTT.

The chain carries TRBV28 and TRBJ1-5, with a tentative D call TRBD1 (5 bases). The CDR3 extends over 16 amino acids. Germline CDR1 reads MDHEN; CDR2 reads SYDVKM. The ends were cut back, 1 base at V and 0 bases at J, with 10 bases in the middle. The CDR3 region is CASSLLAGDSNQPQHF. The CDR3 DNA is TGTGCCAGCAGTTTATTGGCGGGGGATAGCAATCAGCCCCAGCATTTT.

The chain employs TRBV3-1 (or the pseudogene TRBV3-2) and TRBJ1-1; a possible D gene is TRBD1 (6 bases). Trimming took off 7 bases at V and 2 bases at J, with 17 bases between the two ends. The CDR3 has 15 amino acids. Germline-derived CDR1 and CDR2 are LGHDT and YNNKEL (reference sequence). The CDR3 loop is CASMIGLGGNTEAFF. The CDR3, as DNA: TGTGCCAGCATGATAGGGCTAGGGGGTAACACTGAAGCTTTCTTT.

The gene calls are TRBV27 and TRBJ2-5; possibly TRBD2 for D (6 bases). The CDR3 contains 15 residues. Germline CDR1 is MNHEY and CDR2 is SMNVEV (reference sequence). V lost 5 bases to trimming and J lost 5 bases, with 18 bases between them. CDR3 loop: CASSVRDRFGETQYF. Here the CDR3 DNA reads TGTGCCAGCAGTGTGCGGGACCGCTTTGGGGAGACCCAGTACTTC.

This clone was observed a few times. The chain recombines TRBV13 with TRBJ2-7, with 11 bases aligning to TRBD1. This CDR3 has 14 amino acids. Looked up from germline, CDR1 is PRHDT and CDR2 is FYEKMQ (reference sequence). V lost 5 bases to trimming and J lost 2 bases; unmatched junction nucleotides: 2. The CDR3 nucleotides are TGTGCCAGCAGCGTGGGACAGGGGGCCTACGAGCAGTACTTC. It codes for CASSVGQGAYEQYF.

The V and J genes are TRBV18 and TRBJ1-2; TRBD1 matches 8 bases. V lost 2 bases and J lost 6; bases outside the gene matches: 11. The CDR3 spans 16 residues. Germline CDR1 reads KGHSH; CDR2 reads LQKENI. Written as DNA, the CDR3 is TGTGCCAGCTCACCAGGAAAGGACAGGGTGAATCATGGCTACACCTTC. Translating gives CASSPGKDRVNHGYTF.

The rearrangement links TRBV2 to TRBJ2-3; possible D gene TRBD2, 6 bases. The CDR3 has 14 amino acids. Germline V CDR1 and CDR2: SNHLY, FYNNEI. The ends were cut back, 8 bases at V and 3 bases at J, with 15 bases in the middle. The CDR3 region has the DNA TGTGCCAGCGGCCGTGAGGCGGGGACAGATACGCAGTATTTT. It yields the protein CASGREAGTDTQYF. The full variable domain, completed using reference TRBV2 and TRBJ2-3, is EPEVTQTPSHQVTQMGQEVILRCVPISNHLYFYWYRQILGQKVEFLVSFYNNEISEKSEIFDDQFSVERPDGSNFTLKIRSTKLEDSAMYFCASGREAGTDTQYFGPGTRLTVL.

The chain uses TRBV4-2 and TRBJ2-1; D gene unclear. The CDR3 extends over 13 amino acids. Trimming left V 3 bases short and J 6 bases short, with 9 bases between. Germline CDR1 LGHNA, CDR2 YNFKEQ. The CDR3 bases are TGTGCCAGCAGCCAGGAGTGGGTCAATGAGCAGTTCTTC. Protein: CASSQEWVNEQFF.

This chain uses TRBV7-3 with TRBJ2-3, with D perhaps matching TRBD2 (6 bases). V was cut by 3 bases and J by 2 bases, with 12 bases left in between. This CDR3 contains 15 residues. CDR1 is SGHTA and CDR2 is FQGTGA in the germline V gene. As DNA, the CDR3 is TGTGCCAGCAGCTTGGGGCTAGCGTACACAGATACGCAGTATTTT. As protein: CASSLGLAYTDTQYF.

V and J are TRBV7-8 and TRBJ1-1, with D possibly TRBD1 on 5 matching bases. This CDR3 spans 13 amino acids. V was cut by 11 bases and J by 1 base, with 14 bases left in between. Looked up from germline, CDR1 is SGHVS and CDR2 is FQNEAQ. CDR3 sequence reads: CASTRDSNTEAFF. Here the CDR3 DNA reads TGTGCCTCAACCAGGGATTCGAACACTGAAGCTTTCTTT.

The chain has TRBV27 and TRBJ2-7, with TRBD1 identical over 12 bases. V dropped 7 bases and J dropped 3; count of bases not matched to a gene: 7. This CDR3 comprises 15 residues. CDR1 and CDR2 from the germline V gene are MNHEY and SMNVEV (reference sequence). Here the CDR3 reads CASTTGQGAVYEQYF. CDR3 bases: TGTGCCAGCACTACGGGACAGGGGGCCGTCTACGAGCAGTACTTC.

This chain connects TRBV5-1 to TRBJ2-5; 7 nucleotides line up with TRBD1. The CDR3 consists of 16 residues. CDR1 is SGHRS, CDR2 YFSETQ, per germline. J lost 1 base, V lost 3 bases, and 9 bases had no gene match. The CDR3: CASSWTQSGGQETQYF. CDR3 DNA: TGCGCCAGCAGCTGGACCCAATCAGGGGGCCAAGAGACCCAGTACTTC.

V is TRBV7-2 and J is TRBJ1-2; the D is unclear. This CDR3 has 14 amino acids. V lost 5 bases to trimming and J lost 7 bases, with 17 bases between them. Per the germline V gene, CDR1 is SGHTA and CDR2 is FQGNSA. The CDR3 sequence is CASSPKVPILGYTF. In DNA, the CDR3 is TGTGCCAGCAGCCCCAAAGTCCCTATTCTTGGCTACACCTTC.